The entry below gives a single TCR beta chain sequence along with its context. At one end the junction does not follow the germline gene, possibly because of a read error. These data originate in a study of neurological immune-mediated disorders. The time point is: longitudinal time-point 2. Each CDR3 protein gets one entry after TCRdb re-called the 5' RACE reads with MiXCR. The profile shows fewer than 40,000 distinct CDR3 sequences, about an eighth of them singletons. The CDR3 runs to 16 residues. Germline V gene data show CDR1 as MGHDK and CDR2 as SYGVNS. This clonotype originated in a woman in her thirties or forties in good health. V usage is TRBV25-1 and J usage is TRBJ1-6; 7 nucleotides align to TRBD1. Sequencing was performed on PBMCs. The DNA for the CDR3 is TGTGCCAGCAGTGACTGGGAGGGGGCTTGGAATTCACCCCTCTACTTT. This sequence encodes CASSDWEGAWNSPLYF.